Listed here are 8 T cell receptor beta chains from one sample, sequenced in a study of T cells expressing NK-cell markers. From its re-call of the 5' RACE reads, TCRdb lists each CDR3 protein once, without DNA. The clone table shows around 550,000 distinct CDR3 sequences, with the ten largest holding 3% to 4.5%. The sequenced material came from blood T cells: a sorted CD56 or NKG2C T cell subset, CD4+ or CD8+ T cells, or bulk PBMC T cells (not recorded which). These receptors came from a man younger than 35 in good health.

This chain uses TRBV24-1 with TRBJ2-7; TCRdb selects TRBD1, and the lack of DNA leaves this call unchecked. Germline loops: CDR1 KGHDR, CDR2 SFDVKD. The length of the CDR3 is 15 residues. CDR3 loop: CATSDPGGASYEQYF.

The chain uses TRBV6-5 and TRBJ2-7. This CDR3 contains 14 residues. Germline assignment: CDR1 MNHEY and CDR2 SVGAGI. The CDR3 loop is CASSYSLSSYEQYF.

The chain joins TRBV6-5 to TRBJ2-2; TCRdb picks TRBD2, but there is no DNA to check that call. This CDR3 is 12 amino acids long. Germline CDR1 and CDR2: MNHEY and SVGAGI. The CDR3 here is CASTSGSLELFF.

The chain links TRBV13 to TRBJ2-1; TCRdb lists TRBD1, though no DNA is available to test this call. There are 15 residues in the CDR3. Per the germline V gene, CDR1 is PRHDT and CDR2 is FYEKMQ (reference sequence). The CDR3 region is CASSQRDRVYNEQFF.

The chain links TRBV28 to TRBJ2-7; TCRdb returns TRBD2, unconfirmable since there is no DNA. Germline V gene lookup returns CDR1 MDHEN and CDR2 SYDVKM. The CDR3 has 15 residues. The CDR3 loop reads CASSLLAGAIYEQYF.

The chain links TRBV18 to TRBJ2-7; TCRdb's D call of TRBD2 is untestable without DNA. Germline CDR1 is KGHSH and CDR2 is LQKENI. The CDR3 runs 15 residues. This chain's CDR3 is CASSPRRAGSYEQYF. Full variable domain (missing parts from reference TRBV18 and TRBJ2-7): NAGVMQNPRHLVRRRGQEARLRCSPMKGHSHVYWYRQLPEEGLKFMVYLQKENIIDESGMPKERFSAEFPKEGPSILRIQQVVRGDSAAYFCASSPRRAGSYEQYFGPGTRLTVT.

The chain has TRBV29-1 and TRBJ2-1; TCRdb names TRBD2, which stays unverified in the absence of DNA. The CDR3 loop spans 15 amino acids. From germline, CDR1 is SQVTM and CDR2 ANQGSEA. The CDR3 region is CSVPSPGLTNNEQFF.

J is TRBJ2-2 and V is TRBV6-1; TCRdb indicates TRBD1, and absent DNA this call remains unverified. The CDR3 is 14 amino acids. CDR1 and CDR2 from the germline V gene are MNHNS and SASEGT. The CDR3 sequence is CASTPLALTGELFF.